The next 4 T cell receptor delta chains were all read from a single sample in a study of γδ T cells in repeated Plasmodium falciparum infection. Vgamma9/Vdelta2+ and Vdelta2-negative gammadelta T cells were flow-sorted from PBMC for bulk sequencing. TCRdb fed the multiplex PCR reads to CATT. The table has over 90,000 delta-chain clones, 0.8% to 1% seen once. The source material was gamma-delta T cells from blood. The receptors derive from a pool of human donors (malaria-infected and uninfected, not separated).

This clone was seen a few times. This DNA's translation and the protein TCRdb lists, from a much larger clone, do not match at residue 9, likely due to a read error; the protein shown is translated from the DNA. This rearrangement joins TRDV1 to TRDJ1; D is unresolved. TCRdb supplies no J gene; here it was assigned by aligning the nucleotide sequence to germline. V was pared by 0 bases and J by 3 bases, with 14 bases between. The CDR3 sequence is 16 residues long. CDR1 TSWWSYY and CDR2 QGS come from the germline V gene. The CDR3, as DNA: TGTGCTCTTGGGGAACTACTCCGGAGTGACTCCGATAAACTCATCTTT. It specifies CALGELLRSDSDKLIF.

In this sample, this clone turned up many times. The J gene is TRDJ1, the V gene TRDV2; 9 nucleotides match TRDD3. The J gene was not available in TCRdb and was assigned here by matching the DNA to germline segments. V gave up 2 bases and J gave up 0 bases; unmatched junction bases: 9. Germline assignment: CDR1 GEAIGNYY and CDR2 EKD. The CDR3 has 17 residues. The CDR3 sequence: CACDNWGNFRYTDKLIF. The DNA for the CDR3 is TGTGCCTGTGACAACTGGGGGAACTTTCGGTACACCGATAAACTCATCTTT.

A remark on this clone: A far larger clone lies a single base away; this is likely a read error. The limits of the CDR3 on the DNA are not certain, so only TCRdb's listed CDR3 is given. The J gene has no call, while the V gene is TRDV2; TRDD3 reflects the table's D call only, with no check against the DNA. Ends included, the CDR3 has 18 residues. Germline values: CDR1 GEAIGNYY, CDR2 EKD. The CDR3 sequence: CACDTLGLGVEDTDKLIF.

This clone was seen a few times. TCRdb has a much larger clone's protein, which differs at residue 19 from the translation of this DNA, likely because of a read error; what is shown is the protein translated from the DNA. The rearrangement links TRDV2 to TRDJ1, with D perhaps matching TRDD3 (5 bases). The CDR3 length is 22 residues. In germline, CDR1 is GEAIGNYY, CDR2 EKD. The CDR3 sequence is CACDTRIGRYTASTDGTDRLIF. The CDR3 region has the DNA TGTGCCTGCGACACCAGGATCGGGCGATACACTGCTAGTACAGATGGGACCGATAGACTCATCTTT.